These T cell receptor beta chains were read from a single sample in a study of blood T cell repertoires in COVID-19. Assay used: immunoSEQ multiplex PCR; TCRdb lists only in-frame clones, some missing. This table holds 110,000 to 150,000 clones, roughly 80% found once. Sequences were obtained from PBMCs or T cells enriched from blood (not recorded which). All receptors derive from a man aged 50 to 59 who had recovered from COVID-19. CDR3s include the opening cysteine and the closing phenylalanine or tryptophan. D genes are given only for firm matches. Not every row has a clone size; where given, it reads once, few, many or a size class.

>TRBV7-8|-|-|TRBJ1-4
CASSTRGSLATNEKLFF
TGTGCCAGCAGCACCAGGGGAAGCCTAGCAACTAATGAAAAACTGTTTTTT
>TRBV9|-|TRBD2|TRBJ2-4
CASSVSGLAGVNIQYF
TGTGCCAGCAGCGTATCAGGACTAGCGGGGGTGAACATTCAGTACTTC
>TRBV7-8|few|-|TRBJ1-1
CASSYNLNTEAFF
TGTGCCAGCAGCTACAATTTGAACACTGAAGCTTTCTTT
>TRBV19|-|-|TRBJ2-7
CASSIGGHEQYF
TGTGCCAGTAGTATCGGGGGGCACGAGCAGTACTTC
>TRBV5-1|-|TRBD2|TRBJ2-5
CASSFSSGQETQYF
TGCGCCAGCAGCTTTTCTAGCGGTCAAGAGACCCAGTACTTC
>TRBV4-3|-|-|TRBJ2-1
CASSQNWGVNNEQFF
TGCGCCAGCAGCCAAAACTGGGGCGTAAACAATGAGCAGTTCTTC
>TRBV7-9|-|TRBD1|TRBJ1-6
CASSPGTVNSPLHF
TGTGCCAGCAGCCCGGGGACAGTGAATTCACCCCTCCACTTT
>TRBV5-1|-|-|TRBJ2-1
CASSPGGQSYNEQFF
TGCGCCAGCAGCCCCGGGGGGCAGTCCTACAATGAGCAGTTCTTC
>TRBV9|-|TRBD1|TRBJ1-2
CASSLGTGALGYTF
TGTGCCAGCAGCCTCGGGACAGGGGCCCTGGGCTACACCTTC
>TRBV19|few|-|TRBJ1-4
CASSMGRPNEKLFF
TGTGCCAGTAGTATGGGCAGGCCTAATGAAAAACTGTTTTTT
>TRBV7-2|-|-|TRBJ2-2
CASRPGPNTGELFF
TGTGCCAGCAGACCAGGGCCGAACACCGGGGAGCTGTTTTTT
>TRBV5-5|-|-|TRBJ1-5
CASSLAGPYSNQPQHF
TGTGCCAGCAGCTTGGCAGGGCCCTATAGCAATCAGCCCCAGCATTTT
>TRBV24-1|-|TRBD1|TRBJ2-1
CATSTRSGTGVEQFF
TGTGCCACCAGTACCCGGTCCGGGACAGGGGTTGAGCAGTTCTTC
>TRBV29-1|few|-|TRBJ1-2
CSVEQDYYGYTF
TGCAGCGTTGAACAGGACTACTATGGCTACACCTTC
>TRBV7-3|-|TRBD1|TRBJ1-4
CASSLRTGQNEKLFF
TGTGCCAGCAGCCTGCGGACAGGTCAAAATGAAAAACTGTTTTTT
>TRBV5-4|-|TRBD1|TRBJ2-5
CASSYGQGAETQYF
TGTGCCAGCAGCTATGGACAGGGCGCAGAGACCCAGTACTTC